The 7 T cell receptor beta chains presented below share a single source sample, sequenced in a study of cytomegalovirus exposure and HLA in healthy donors. Assay: immunoSEQ multiplex PCR; the TCRdb copy retains only in-frame clones and omits some. Of about 150,000 clones listed, 91% are singletons. The sample consisted of PBMCs. These receptors were taken from a man aged 18 to 30 in good health and CMV-seronegative.

The chain couples TRBV7-2 to TRBJ2-1; the match to TRBD2 covers 12 bases. Germline assignment: CDR1 SGHTA and CDR2 FQGNSA. V was clipped by 1 base and J by 7 bases; unmatched bases: 8. The CDR3 totals 17 residues. CDR3 in DNA: TGTGCCAGCAGCTTAGGGCCTAGCGGGAGGGCCTTAAATGAGCAGTTCTTC. It translates to CASSLGPSGRALNEQFF.

This chain links TRBV5-4 with TRBJ2-2; tentatively, D is TRBD1 (7 bases). Germline lookup yields CDR1 SGHNT and CDR2 YYREEE (reference sequence). The CDR3 runs 16 residues. V dropped 4 bases and J dropped 5 bases, with 18 bases sitting between them. CDR3 amino acids: CASSPGAGGFTGELFF. CDR3 nucleotides: TGTGCCAGCAGCCCCGGGGCAGGGGGGTTTACCGGGGAGCTGTTTTTT.

CDR3 DNA sequence: TGTGCCAGCAGCGTAGACAGGGTTTCCGGGGAGCTGTTTTTT. Its translation: CASSVDRVSGELFF. The chain recombines TRBV9 with TRBJ2-2; D may be TRBD1 (6 bases). The germline gives CDR1 SGDLS, CDR2 YYNGEE. This CDR3 spans 14 amino acids. V dropped 0 bases and J dropped 6 bases, with 9 bases sitting between them. Variable domain in full (rest from reference TRBV9 and TRBJ2-2): DSGVTQTPKHLITATGQRVTLRCSPRSGDLSVYWYQQSLDQGLQFLIQYYNGEERAKGNILERFSAQQFPDLHSELNLSSLELGDSALYFCASSVDRVSGELFFGEGSRLTVL.

The rearrangement joins TRBV18 to TRBJ2-1; 13 nucleotides line up with TRBD2. The CDR3 runs 16 residues. In germline, CDR1 is KGHSH, CDR2 LQKENI. The V segment lost 4 bases and the J segment 6 bases; nucleotides outside the gene matches: 6. For the CDR3, the DNA is TGTGCCAGCTCACTCACTAGCGGGGGGGCCCTCAATGAGCAGTTCTTC. Its protein is CASSLTSGGALNEQFF.

V and J are TRBV19 and TRBJ2-3; the match to TRBD2 covers 7 bases. This CDR3 is 13 amino acids long. The germline CDR1 and CDR2 sequences are LNHDA and SQIVND (reference sequence). Losses at the gene ends were 0 bases for V and 10 bases for J; bases not matched to a gene: 4. DNA of the CDR3: TGTGCCAGTAGTATAGATCGGGGGAGGGCGCAGTATTTT. As protein: CASSIDRGRAQYF.

This chain joins TRBV6-5 and TRBJ1-1, with TRBD1 as a possible D gene (5 bases). The germline V and J ends were trimmed by 7 bases and 12 bases, with 18 bases remaining between them. The V gene's germline CDR1 is MNHEY and CDR2 SVGAGI. The CDR3 covers 12 residues. Here the CDR3 reads CASTKHGAGSFF. Here the CDR3 DNA reads TGTGCCAGCACCAAGCATGGGGCTGGATCTTTCTTT.

V gene TRBV5-4 combines with J gene TRBJ2-7, with D tentatively TRBD2 (5 bases). CDR1 is SGHNT, CDR2 YYREEE, per germline (reference sequence). This CDR3 region has 16 residues. Trimming pared 4 bases from V and 0 bases from J, leaving 17 bases between. CDR3 in amino acids: CASSTKGPRGSYEQYF. DNA of the CDR3: TGTGCCAGCAGCACTAAAGGACCCCGGGGCTCCTACGAGCAGTACTTC.